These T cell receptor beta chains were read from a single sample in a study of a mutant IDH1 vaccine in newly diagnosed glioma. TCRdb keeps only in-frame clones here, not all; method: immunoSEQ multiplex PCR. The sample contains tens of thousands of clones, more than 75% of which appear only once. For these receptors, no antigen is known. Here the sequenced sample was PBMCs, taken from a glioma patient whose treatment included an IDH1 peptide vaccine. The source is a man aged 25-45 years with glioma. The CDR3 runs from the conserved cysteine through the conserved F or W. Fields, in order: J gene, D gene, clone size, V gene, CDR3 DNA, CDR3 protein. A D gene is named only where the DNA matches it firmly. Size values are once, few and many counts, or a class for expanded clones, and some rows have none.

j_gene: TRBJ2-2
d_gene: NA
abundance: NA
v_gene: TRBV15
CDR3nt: TGTGCCACCAGCAGGTGGGGCGTTACCGGGGAGCTGTTTTTT
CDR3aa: CATSRWGVTGELFF

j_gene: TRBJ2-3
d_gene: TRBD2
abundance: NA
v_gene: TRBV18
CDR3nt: TGTGCCAGCCAAACTAGCGGGCCTAGCACAGATACGCAGTATTTT
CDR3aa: CASQTSGPSTDTQYF

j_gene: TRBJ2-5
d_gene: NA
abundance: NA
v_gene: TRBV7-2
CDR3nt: TGTGCCAGCAGCCGAAGCCCTGACGAGACCCAGTACTTC
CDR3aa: CASSRSPDETQYF

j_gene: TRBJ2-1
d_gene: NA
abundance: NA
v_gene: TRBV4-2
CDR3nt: TGTGCCAGCAGCCAAGATCTTGGGGGATCCAATGAGCAGTTCTTC
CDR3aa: CASSQDLGGSNEQFF

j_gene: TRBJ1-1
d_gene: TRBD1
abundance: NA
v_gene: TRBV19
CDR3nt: TGTGCCAGTAGTAGGACAGGGTCTAAAGCTGAAGCTTTCTTT
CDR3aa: CASSRTGSKAEAFF

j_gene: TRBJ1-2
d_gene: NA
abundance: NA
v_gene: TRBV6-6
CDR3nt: TGTGCCAGCACCTCGCGTGGGGACTATGGCTACACCTTC
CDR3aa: CASTSRGDYGYTF

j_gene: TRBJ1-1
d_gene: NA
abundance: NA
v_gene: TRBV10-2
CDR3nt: TGCGCCAGCAGTGAGTACTCAGGGTCTGAAGCTTTCTTT
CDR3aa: CASSEYSGSEAFF

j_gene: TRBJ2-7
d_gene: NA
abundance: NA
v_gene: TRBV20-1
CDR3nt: TGCAGTGCTGGGACTCTGAACGAGCAGTACTTC
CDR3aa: CSAGTLNEQYF

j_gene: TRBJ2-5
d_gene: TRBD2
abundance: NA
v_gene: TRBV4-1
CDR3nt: TGCGCCAGCAGGAAAGGACTAGCGGGAGAAGAGACCCAGTACTTC
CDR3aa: CASRKGLAGEETQYF

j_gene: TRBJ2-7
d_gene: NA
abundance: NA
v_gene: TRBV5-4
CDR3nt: TGTGCCAGCAGCTTCTCCGACGCCGGACTCCGCAGAGGAGACGAGCAGTACTTC
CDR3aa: CASSFSDAGLRRGDEQYF

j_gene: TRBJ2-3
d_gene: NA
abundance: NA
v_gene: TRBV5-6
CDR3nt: TGTGCCAGCAGCTTGAAAATGACAGCGGGCACAGATACGCAGTATTTT
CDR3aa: CASSLKMTAGTDTQYF

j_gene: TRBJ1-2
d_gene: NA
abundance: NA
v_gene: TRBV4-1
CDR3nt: TGCGCCAGCAGCGCGGGGAGGACGCCCGCCCAAGCTAACTATGGCTACACCTTC
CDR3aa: CASSAGRTPAQANYGYTF

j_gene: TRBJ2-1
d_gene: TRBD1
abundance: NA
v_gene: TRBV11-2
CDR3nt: TGTGCCAGCAGCCGGGACAGGGGGCAAGGTGAGCAGTTCTTC
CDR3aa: CASSRDRGQGEQFF

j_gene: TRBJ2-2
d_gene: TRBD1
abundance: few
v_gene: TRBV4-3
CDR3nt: TGCGCCAGCAGCCAAGTACCCGCGGCCGGGACAGGGGGCTTGGACACCGGGGAGCTGTTTTTT
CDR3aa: CASSQVPAAGTGGLDTGELFF

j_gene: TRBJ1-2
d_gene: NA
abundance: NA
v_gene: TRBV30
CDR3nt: TGTGCCTGGAGTGAGAGGGTGCTCTATGGCTACACCTTC
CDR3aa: CAWSERVLYGYTF

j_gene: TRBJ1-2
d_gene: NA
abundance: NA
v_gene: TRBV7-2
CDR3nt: TGTGCCAGCAGCCCTCGGACAACTGGCTACACCTTC
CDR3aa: CASSPRTTGYTF

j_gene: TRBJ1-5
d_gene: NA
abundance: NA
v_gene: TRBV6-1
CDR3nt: TGTGCCAGCAGTGAACTGGGACGAGGTAATGGGCCCCAGCATTTT
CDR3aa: CASSELGRGNGPQHF

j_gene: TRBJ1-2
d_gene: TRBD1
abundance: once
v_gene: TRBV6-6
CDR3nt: TGTGCCAGCAGTTCCCGGACAGGAGGATGGTTTGGCTACACCTTC
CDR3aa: CASSSRTGGWFGYTF

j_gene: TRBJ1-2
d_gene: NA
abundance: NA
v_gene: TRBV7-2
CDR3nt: TGTGCCAGCAGCTTAGCGGGACTGTCCTATGGCTACACCTTC
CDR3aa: CASSLAGLSYGYTF

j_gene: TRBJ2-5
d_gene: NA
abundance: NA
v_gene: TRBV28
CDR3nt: TGTGCCAGCAGTTTGAGGGAGACCCAGTACTTC
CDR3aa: CASSLRETQYF

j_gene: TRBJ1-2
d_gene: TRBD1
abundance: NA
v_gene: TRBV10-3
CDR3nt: TGTGCCATCAGCGGGGACAGGAACTATGGCTACACCTTC
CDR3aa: CAISGDRNYGYTF

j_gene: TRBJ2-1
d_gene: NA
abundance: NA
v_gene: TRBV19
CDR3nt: TGTGCCAGTAGTATTGGACCCAGGTCCTACAATGAGCAGTTCTTC
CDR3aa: CASSIGPRSYNEQFF

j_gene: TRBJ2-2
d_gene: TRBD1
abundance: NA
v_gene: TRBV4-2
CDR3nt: TGTGCCAGCAGTCCCACCGGGACAGGGGTTGTAACCGGGGAGCTGTTTTTT
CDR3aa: CASSPTGTGVVTGELFF

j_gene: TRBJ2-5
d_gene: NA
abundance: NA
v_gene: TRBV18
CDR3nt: TGTGCCAGCTCACCAGCAGGGGAGACCCAGTACTTC
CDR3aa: CASSPAGETQYF

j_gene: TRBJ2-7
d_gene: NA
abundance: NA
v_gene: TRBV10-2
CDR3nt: TGCGCCAGTACCGGGACAATATCCGAGCAGTACTTC
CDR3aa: CASTGTISEQYF

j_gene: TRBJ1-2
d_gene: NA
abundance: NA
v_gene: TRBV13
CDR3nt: TGTGCCAGCAGAATGTCGGGAAACTATGGCTACACCTTC
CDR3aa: CASRMSGNYGYTF

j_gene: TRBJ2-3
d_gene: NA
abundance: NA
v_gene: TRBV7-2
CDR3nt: TGTGCCAGCAGACGTAGACTGGGGACAGATACGCAGTATTTT
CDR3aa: CASRRRLGTDTQYF

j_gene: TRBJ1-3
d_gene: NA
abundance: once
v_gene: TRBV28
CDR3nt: TGTGCCAGCAGTGGACGGAGAGGAAACACCATATATTTT
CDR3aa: CASSGRRGNTIYF

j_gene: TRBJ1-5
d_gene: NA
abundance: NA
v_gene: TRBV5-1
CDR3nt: TGCGCCAGCAGCTTGGAAGGGGCGCCCGGTCAGCCCCAGCATTTT
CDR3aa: CASSLEGAPGQPQHF

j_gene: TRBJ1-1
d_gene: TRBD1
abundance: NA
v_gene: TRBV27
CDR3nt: TGTGCCAGCAGTTTAGACAGGGGGACTGAAGCTTTCTTT
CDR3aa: CASSLDRGTEAFF

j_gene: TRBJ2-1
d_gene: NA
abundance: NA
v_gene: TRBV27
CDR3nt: TGTGCCAGCACCCCTTGGGGTGGCAGGGGCGATGAGCAGTTCTTC
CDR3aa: CASTPWGGRGDEQFF

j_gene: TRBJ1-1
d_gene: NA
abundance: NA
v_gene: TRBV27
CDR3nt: TGTGCCAGCAGTTCCCATAGGAACACTGAAGCTTTCTTT
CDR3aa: CASSSHRNTEAFF

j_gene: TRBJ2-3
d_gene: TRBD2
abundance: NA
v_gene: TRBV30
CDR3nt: TGTGCCTGGAATGGCGGGAGATTCCCAGATACGCAGTATTTT
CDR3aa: CAWNGGRFPDTQYF

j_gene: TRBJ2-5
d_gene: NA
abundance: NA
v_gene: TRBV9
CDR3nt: TGTGCCAGCAGCGTTCAGGGTGGCCAAGAGACCCAGTACTTC
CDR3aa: CASSVQGGQETQYF

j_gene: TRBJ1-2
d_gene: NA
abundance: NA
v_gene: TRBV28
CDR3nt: TGTGCCAGCAGTTTATTCGGGGGCAGCTATGGCTACACCTTC
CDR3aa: CASSLFGGSYGYTF

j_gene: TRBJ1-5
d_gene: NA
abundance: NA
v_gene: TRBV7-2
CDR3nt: TGTGCCAGCAGCTTAGCCGGGGCCGATCAGCCCCAGCATTTT
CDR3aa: CASSLAGADQPQHF

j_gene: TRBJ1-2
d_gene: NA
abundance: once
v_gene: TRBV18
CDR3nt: TGTGCCAGCTCACCGATTTACCCAGGGCAACGGGAATATGGCTACACCTTC
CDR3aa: CASSPIYPGQREYGYTF

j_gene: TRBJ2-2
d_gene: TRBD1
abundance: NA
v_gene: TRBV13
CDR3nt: TGTGCCAGCAGCTTACTCGGACCAGACAGGGGGAGCACCGGGGAGCTGTTTTTT
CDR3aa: CASSLLGPDRGSTGELFF

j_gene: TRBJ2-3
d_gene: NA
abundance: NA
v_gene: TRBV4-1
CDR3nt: TGCGCCAGCAGCTCCGAATCGGGAAAGGGAGATACGCAGTATTTT
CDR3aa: CASSSESGKGDTQYF

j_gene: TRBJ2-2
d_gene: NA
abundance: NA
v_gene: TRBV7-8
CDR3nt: TGTGCCAGCAGCTTAGTGTACGGTAACACCGGGGAGCTGTTTTTT
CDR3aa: CASSLVYGNTGELFF

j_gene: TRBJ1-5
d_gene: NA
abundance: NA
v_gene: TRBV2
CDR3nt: TGTGCCAGCAGTGGGTTTAGGGCCCAGCATTTT
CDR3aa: CASSGFRAQHF

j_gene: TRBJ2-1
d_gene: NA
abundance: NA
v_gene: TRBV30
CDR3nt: TGTGCCTGGCCAGTCCGGGACTGCCCCTACAATGAGCAGTTCTTC
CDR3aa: CAWPVRDCPYNEQFF

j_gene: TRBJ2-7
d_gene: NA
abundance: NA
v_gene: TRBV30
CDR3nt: TGTGCCTGGAGTGCTTCGTTACTTAGCCTCGAGCAGTACTTC
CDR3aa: CAWSASLLSLEQYF

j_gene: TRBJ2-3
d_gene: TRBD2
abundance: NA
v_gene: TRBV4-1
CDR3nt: TGCGCCAGCAGCCAACAACTAGCGGGGGGTGCTGGAGATACGCAGTATTTT
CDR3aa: CASSQQLAGGAGDTQYF

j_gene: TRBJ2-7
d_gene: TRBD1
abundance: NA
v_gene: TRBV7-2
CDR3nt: TGTGCCAGCAGCTTAGACAGGGGCTCCTACGAGCAGTACTTC
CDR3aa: CASSLDRGSYEQYF

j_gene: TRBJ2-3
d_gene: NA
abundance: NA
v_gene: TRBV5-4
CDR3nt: TGTGCCAGCAGTTCCAATGTAGACGGTTCAGGTACGCAGTATTTT
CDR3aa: CASSSNVDGSGTQYF

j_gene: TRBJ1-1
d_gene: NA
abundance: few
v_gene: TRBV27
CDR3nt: TGTGCCAGCAGTAAACGGACTACGGGGAGGAGCACTGAAGCTTTCTTT
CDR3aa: CASSKRTTGRSTEAFF

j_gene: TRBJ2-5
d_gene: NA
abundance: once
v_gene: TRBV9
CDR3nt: TGTGCCAGCAGCGTTGGCCCGAAAGAGACCCAGTACTTC
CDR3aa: CASSVGPKETQYF

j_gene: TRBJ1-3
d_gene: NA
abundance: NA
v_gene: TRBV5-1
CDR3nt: TGCGCCAGCGCCGACGGGGGCTCTGGAAACACCATATATTTT
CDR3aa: CASADGGSGNTIYF

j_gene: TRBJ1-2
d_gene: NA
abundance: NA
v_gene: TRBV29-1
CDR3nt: TGCAGCGTAGTCCCTAGGGATGGCTACACCTTC
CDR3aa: CSVVPRDGYTF

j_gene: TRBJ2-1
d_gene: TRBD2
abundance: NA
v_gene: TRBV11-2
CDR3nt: TGTGCCAGCAGTACCAAGGGACTAGCTGGGAATGAGCAGTTCTTC
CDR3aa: CASSTKGLAGNEQFF

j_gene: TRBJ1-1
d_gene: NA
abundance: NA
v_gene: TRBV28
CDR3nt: TGTGCCAGCAGTTTAGGCCGGGGTGGAAACACTGAAGCTTTCTTT
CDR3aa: CASSLGRGGNTEAFF

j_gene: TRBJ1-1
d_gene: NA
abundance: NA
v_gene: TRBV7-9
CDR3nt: TGTGCCAGCAGCTCCGAACAGGGCGCGAACACTGAAGCTTTCTTT
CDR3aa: CASSSEQGANTEAFF

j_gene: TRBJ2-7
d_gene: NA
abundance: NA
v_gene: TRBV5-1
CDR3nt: TGCGCCAGCAGCTTGGTTGGGATACCCTACGAGCAGTACTTC
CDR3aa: CASSLVGIPYEQYF

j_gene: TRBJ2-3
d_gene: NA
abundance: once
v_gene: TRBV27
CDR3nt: TGTGCCAGCAGTTTATGGGGGGCCACCCCGCAGTATTTT
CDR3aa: CASSLWGATPQYF

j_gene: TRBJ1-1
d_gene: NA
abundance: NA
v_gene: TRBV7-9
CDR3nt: TGTGCCAGCAGCTCCCGAGGAGGAGGGAACACTGAAGCTTTCTTT
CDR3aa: CASSSRGGGNTEAFF

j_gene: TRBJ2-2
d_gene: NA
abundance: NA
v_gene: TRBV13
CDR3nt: TGTGCCAGCAGCCGATTAACGCCCGGGGGCGGACCCACGAACACCGGGGAGCTGTTTTTT
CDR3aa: CASSRLTPGGGPTNTGELFF

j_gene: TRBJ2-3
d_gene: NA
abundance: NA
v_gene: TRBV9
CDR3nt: TGTGCCAGCAGCGTAGCCGATGGGGCGACTAGAAGCACAGATACGCAGTATTTT
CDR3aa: CASSVADGATRSTDTQYF